This T cell receptor (beta chain) was identified in a study of blood T cell repertoires in COVID-19. Study-wide context: Sources were T cells, B-cell-depleted T cells, or PBMCs; the material itself was cDNA or gDNA.

In the authors' methods: Researchers report that nucleated cell counts were estimated from reference gene primer amplification. Here immunoSEQ multiplex PCR was the method, and the copy in TCRdb shows in-frame clones only, minus some. That table is the source of V, J and clone size, and D and trimming were worked out from the DNA. The sample includes about 98,000 clones, 82% of them seen just once. Germline loops: CDR1 SGDLS, CDR2 YYNGEE. V was pared by 4 bases and J by 1 base, with 11 bases of the junction left unmatched. The CDR3 length is 17 residues. The TCR sequence derives from a man aged 70-80 years with active or convalescent COVID-19. Sequenced material: peripheral blood. This rearrangement joins TRBV9 to TRBJ1-1, with 9 bases matching TRBD1. Here the CDR3 DNA reads TGTGCCAGCAGCTCCCGAGGGGGGGGACAGGGGAACACTGAAGCTTTCTTT. Encoded protein: CASSSRGGGQGNTEAFF.